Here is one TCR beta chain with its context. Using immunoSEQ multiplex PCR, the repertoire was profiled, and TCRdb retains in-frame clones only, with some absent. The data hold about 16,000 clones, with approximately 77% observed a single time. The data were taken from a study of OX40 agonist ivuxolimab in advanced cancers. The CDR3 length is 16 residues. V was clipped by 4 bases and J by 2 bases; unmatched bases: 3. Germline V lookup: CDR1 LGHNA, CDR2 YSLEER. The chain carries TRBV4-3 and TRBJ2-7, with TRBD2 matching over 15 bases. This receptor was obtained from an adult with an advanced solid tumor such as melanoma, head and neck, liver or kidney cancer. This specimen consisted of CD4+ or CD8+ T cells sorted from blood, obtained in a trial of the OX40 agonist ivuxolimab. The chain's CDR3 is CASSPGLAGGAYEQYF. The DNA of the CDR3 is TGCGCCAGCAGCCCGGGACTAGCGGGGGGCGCCTACGAGCAGTACTTC.